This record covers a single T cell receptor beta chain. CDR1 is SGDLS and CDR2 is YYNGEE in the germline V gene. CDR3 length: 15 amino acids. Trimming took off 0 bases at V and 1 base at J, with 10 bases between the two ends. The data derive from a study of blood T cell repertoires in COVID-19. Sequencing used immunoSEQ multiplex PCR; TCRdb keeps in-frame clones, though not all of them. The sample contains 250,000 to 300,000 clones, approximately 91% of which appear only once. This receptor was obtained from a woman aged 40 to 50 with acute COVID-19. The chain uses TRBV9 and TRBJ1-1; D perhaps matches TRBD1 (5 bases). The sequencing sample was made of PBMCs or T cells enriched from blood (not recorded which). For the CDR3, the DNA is TGTGCCAGCAGCGTAGTTGGGGCGCCGAACACTGAAGCTTTCTTT. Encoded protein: CASSVVGAPNTEAFF.